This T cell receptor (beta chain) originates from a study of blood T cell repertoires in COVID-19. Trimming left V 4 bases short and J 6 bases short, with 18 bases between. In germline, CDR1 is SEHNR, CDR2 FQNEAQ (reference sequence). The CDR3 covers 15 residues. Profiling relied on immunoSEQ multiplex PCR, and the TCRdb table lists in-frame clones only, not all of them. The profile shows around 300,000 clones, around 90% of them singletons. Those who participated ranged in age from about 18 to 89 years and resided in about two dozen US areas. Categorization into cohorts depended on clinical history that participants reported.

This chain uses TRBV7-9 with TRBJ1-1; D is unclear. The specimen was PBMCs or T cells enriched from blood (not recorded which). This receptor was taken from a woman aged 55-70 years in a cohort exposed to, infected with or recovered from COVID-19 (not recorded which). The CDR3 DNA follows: TGTGCCAGCAGCTCCCCCGGCGGGCCAAACGCTGAAGCTTTCTTT. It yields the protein CASSSPGGPNAEAFF.